By sample share, the clone carrying this TCR beta chain is medium-sized. TRBV12-4/TRBJ1-2 clonotypes were amplified with adaptor-ligated barcode primers. Each CDR3 protein gets one entry after TCRdb re-called the multiplex PCR reads with MiXCR. The sample includes about 2,000 distinct CDR3 sequences, 1.3% of them seen just once. Trimming removed 7 bases from V and 4 bases from J, with 16 bases in between. This CDR3 spans 14 amino acids. The chain uses TRBV12-3 or TRBV12-4 and TRBJ1-2; D gene unclear. The clonotype originates from a female donor with breast cancer. Sequencing used naive CD4+ T cells sorted from blood. Described subset: naive CD4+ T cells, CD4+CD45RA+CD25-. The CDR3 sequence: CASTGSSLGYGYTF. In DNA, the CDR3 is TGTGCCAGCACGGGTTCCAGTTTGGGCTATGGCTACACCTTC.